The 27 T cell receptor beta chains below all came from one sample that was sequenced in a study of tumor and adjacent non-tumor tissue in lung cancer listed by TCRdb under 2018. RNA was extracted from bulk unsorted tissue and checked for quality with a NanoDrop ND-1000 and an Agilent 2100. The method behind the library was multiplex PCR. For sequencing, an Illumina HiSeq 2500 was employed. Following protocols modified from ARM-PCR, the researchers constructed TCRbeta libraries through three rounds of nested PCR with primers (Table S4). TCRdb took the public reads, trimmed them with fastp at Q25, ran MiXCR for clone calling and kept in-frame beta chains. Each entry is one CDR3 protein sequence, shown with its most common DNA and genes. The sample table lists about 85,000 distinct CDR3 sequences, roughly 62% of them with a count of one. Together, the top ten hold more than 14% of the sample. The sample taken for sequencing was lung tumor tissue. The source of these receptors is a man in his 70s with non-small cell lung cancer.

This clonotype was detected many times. CDR3 sequence (DNA): TGTGCCAGCAGCCGGGACAGGGGCTACGAGCAGTACTTC. Translated, it gives CASSRDRGYEQYF. The chain couples TRBV5-5 to TRBJ2-7, with TRBD1 matching 10 bases. The J segment lost 3 bases and the V segment lost 4 bases, leaving 1 base of the junction unmatched. This CDR3 has 13 residues. Looked up from germline, CDR1 is SGHKS and CDR2 is YYEKEE (reference sequence).

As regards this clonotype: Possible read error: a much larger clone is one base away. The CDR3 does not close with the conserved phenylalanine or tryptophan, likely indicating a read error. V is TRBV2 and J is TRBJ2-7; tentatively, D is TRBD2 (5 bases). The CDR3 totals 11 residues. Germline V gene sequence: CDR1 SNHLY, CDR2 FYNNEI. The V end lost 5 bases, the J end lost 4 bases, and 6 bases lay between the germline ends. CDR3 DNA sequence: TGTGCCAGCAGTTTAGCGTACGAGCAGTACCTC. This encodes CASSLAYEQYL.

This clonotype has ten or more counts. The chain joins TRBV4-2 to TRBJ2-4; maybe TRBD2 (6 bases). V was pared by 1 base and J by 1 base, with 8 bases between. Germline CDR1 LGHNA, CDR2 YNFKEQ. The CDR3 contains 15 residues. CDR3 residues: CASSQVGGAKNIQYF. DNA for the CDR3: TGTGCCAGCAGCCAAGTCGGGGGTGCCAAAAACATTCAGTACTTC.

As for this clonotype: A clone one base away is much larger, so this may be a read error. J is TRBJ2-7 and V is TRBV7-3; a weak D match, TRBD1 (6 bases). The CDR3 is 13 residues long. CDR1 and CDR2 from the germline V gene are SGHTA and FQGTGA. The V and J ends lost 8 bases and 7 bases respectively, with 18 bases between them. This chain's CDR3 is CASGPGHGQEQYF. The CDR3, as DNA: TGTGCCAGCGGTCCGGGACATGGTCAAGAGCAGTACTTC.

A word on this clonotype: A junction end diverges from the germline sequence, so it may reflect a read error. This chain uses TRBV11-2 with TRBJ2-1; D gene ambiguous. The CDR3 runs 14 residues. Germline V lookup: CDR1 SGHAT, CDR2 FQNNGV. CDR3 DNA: TGTGCCAACAGCTTAGGGATTTGCGCAAATGAGCAGTTCTTC. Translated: CANSLGICANEQFF.

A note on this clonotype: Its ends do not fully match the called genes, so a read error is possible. The CDR3 sequence: CTSSYSLVGGQTTSYDQYF. In DNA form, the CDR3 reads TGTACCAGCAGTTACTCCCTAGTGGGAGGACAAACCACCTCCTACGACCAGTACTTC. The chain is built from TRBV6-2 or TRBV6-3 and TRBJ2-7; the D gene is possibly TRBD2 (6 bases). CDR1 MNHEY and CDR2 SVGEGT come from the germline V gene. The CDR3 has 19 amino acids.

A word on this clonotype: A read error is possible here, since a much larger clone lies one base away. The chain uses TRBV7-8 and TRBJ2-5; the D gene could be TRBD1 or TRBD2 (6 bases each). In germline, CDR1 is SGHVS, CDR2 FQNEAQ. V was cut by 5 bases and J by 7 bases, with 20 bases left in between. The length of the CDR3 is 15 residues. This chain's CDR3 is CASSPSVNRGGTQYF. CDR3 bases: TGTGCCAGCAGCCCTAGCGTCAACCGAGGGGGGACCCAGTACTTC.

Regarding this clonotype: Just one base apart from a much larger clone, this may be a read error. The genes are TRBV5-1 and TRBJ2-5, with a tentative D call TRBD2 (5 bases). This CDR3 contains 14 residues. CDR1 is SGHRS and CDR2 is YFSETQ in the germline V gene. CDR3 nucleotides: TGCGCCAGCAGCTTGATGGGAGACCAAGAGACCAAGTACTTC. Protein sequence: CASSLMGDQETKYF.

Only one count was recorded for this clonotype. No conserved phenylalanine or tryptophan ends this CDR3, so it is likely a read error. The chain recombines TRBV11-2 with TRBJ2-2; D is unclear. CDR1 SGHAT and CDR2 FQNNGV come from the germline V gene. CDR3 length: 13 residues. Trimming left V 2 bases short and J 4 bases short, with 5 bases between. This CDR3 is CASSLQTTGELFL. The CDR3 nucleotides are TGTGCCAGCAGCTTACAAACCACCGGGGAGCTGTTTCTT.

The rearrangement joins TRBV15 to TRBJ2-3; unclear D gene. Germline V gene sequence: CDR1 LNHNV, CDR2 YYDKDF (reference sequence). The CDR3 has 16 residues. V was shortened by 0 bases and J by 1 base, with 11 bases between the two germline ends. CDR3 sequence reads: CATSRDSWVRTDTQYF. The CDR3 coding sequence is TGTGCCACCAGCAGAGATAGTTGGGTACGCACAGATACGCAGTATTTT.

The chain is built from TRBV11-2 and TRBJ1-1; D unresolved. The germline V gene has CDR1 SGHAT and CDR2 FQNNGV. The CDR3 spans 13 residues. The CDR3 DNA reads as TGTATCAGCTGCTCAGACAACTACACTGAAGCTTTCTTT. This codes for CISCSDNYTEAFF.

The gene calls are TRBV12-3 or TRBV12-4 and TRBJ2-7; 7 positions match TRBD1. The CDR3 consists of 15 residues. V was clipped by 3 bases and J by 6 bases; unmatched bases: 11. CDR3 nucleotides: TGTGCCAGCAGTTTGGATAGGGGGCATCTAGGCGAGCAGTACTTC. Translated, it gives CASSLDRGHLGEQYF.

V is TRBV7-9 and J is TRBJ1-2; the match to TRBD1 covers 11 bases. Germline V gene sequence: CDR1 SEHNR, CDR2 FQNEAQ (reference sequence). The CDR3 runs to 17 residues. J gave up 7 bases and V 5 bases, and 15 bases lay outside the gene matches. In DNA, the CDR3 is TGTGCCAGCAGCCCTACCATCAGGGACAGGGGGACCTTTGGCTACACCTTC. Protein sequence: CASSPTIRDRGTFGYTF.

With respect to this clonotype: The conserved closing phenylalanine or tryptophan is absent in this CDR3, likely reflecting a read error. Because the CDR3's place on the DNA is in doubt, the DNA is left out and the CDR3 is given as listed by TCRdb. CDR3: CACSLDPGYEEYI. This chain links TRBV11-2 with TRBJ2-7; TRBD1, as called in the table, went unchecked against the DNA. Ends included, the CDR3 has 13 residues. CDR1 SGHAT and CDR2 FQNNGV come from the germline V gene.

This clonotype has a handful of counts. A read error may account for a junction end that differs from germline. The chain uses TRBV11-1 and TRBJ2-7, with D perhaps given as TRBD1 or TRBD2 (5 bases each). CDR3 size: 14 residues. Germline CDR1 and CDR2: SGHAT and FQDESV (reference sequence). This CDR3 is CASSLWGNFDEQYF. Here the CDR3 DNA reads TGTGCTAGCAGCTTATGGGGGAATTTCGACGAGCAGTACTTC.

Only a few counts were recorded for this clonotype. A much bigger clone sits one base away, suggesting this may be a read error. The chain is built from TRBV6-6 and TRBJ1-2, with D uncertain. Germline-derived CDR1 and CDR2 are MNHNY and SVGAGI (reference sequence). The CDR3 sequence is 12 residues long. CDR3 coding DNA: TGTGCCAGCAGTTACAGGTCCACCGGCTACATCTTC. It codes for CASSYRSTGYIF.

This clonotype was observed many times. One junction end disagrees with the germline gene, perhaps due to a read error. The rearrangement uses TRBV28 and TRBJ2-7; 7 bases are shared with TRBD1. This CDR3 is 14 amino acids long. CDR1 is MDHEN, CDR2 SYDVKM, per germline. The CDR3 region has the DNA TGTGCCAGCAGATCGGGACAGTCATACTACGAGCAGTACTTT. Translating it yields CASRSGQSYYEQYF.

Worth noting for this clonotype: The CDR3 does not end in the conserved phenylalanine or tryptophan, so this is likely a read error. The chain's CDR3 is CASSQGTGAYVQYL. In DNA, the CDR3 is TGTGCCAGCAGTCAGGGGACCGGAGCCTACGTGCAGTACCTC. The chain employs TRBV11-2 and TRBJ2-7, with D perhaps TRBD1 (6 bases). Germline CDR1 and CDR2: SGHAT and FQNNGV. The CDR3 sequence is 14 residues long.

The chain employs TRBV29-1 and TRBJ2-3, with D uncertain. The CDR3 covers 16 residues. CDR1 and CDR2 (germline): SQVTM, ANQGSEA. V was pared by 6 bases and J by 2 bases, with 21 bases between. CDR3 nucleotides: TGCAGCGTGGGTCAAAGTAGCTGGAGTGCCACAGATACGCAGTATTTT. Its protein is CSVGQSSWSATDTQYF.

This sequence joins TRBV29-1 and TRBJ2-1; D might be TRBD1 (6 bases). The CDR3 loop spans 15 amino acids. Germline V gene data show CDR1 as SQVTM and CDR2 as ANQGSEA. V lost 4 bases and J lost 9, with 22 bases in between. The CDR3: CSVGALARGSGEQFF. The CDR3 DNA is TGCAGCGTTGGAGCTTTGGCTAGGGGGAGTGGTGAGCAGTTCTTC.

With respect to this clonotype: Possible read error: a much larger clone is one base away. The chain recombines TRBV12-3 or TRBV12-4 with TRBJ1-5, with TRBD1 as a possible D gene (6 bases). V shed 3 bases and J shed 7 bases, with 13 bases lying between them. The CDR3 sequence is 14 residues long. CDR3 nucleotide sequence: TGTGCCAGCAGTTTCGGGACAACCGGGCAGCCCCAGCATTTT. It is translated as CASSFGTTGQPQHF.

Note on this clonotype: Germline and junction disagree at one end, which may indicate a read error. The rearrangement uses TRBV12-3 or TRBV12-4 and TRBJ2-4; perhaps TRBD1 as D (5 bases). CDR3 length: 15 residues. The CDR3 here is CTSSYSSGQGNIQYF. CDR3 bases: TGTACCAGCAGTTACTCCTCGGGTCAGGGAAACATTCAGTACTTC.

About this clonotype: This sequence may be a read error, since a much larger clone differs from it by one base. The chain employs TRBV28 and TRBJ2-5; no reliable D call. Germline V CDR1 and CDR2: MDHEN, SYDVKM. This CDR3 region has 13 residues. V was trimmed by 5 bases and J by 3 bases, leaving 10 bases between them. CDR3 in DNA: TGTGCCAGCAGTGTGGAAGAGAAAGAGACCCAGTACTTC. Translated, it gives CASSVEEKETQYF.

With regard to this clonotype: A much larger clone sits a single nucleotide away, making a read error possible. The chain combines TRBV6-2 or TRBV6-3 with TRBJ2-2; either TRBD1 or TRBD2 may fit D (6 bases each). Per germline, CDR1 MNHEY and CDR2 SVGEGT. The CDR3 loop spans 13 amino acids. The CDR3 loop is CASSEVGAGGLFF. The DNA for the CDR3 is TGTGCCAGCAGTGAGGTGGGGGCCGGGGGGCTGTTTTTT.

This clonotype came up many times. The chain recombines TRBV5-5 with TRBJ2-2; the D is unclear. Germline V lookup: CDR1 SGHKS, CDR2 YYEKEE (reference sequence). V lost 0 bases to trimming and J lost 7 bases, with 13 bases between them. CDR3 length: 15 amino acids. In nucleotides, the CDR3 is TGTGCCAGCAGCTTGGAACCCGTTAAAAACGGGGAGCTGTTTTTT. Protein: CASSLEPVKNGELFF.

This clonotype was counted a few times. The CDR3 nucleotides read TGCGCCAGCAACCCAGGCCGAACTAGCGGGCCCTACAATGAGCAGTTCTTC. It translates to CASNPGRTSGPYNEQFF. V is TRBV5-1 and J is TRBJ2-1; TRBD2 agrees at 9 bases. Germline CDR1 and CDR2: SGHRS and YFSETQ. V lost 6 bases and J lost 2; bases outside the gene matches: 12. The CDR3 has 17 amino acids.

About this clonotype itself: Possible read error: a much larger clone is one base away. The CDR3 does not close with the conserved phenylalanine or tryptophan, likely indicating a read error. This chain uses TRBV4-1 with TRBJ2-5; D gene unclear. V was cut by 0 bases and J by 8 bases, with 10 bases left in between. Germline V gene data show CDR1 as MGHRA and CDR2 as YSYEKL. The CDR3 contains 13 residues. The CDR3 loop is CASSQEIRRTQYS. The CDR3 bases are TGCGCCAGCAGCCAAGAGATTCGGCGAACCCAGTACTCC.